This TCR beta chain was captured in a study of control samples from healthy donors and cancer patients. Repertoires were generated with immunoSEQ multiplex PCR, while TCRdb's copy carries only in-frame clones and drops some. The table records some 140,000 clones, about 94% of them present only once. From germline, CDR1 is MDHEN and CDR2 SYDVKM. The V end was cut by 6 bases, the J end by 4 bases, with 12 bases between. The CDR3 covers 13 residues. The receptor's source is a man aged 35-49 years in good health. Sample: blood. V gene TRBV28 combines with J gene TRBJ1-1; D remains ambiguous. CDR3 amino acids: CASRKQSFTEAFF. CDR3 nucleotides: TGTGCCAGCAGAAAGCAGTCCTTCACTGAAGCTTTCTTT. Full variable domain (remainder filled in from reference TRBV28 and TRBJ1-1): DVKVTQSSRYLVKRTGEKVFLECVQDMDHENMFWYRQDPGLGLRLIYFSYDVKMKEKGDIPEGYSVSREKKERFSLILESASTNQTSMYLCASRKQSFTEAFFGQGTRLTVV.